This T cell receptor (beta chain) was retrieved from a study of shared clonotypes between healthy human individuals. Study in general: There were three CD4 naive, three CD4 memory, two CD8 naive and one CD8 memory plates per donor.

The CDR3 is made up of 14 amino acids. In germline, CDR1 is MNHNS, CDR2 SASEGT. Trimming removed 7 bases at V and 5 bases at J, with 17 bases between. Study results and limitations: The researchers took only blood, and tissue repertoires probably look different.

This clone was picked up one time. Its antigen is unknown. Genomic DNA of every subset was divided equally among multiple immunoSEQ plates. Under the authors' procedure: Without quality scores, immunoSEQ junctional reads could not be filtered like full-length reads. Clones were read by immunoSEQ multiplex PCR, and TCRdb kept only the in-frame ones, dropping some. V and J calls and clone size are as listed in that table; D and trimming were resolved from the DNA. The sample has around 2.1 million clones; about 93% are singletons. Naive-designated CD8 cells lacked CD45RO, were positively enriched for CCR7, and omitted terminally differentiated effector memory CD45RA+ cells.

Sequencing was performed on naive CD8+ T cells from PBMCs. The receptor was derived from a man aged 18-30 years in good health. Some clones in this sample may be carry-over from other donors' samples. The chain is built from TRBV6-1 and TRBJ1-2, with a tentative D call TRBD1 (5 bases). The CDR3 spells CASTGGYASYGYTF. The DNA of the CDR3 is TGTGCCAGCACTGGGGGGTATGCTAGTTATGGCTACACCTTC.